Following are 5 T cell receptor beta chains from one sample sequenced in a study of spatial heterogeneity in lung cancer. The time point here: sample taken at primary tumor resection. The input material, whole RNA from tumor, nontumor lung or frozen PBMC, was sequenced unsorted. MiXCR was run by TCRdb on the 5' RACE reads, yielding one entry per CDR3 protein. The data show about 92,000 distinct CDR3 sequences, 9.5% to 15% seen once. This specimen was PBMCs, taken at surgery. These receptors originate from a male donor with early-stage non-small cell lung cancer.

This clonotype was seen a few times. The chain is built from TRBV7-8 and TRBJ2-3, with TRBD2 matching over 7 bases. After removal of 1 base from V and 8 bases from J, the junction contained 9 bases not matched to a gene. The CDR3 totals 15 residues. Germline V gene sequence: CDR1 SGHVS, CDR2 FQNEAQ. The CDR3 reads CASSLVGGGPGTQYF. The CDR3 DNA follows: TGTGCCAGCAGCTTAGTGGGGGGAGGGCCTGGTACGCAGTATTTT.

In this sample, this clonotype turned up many times. The chain combines TRBV7-2 with TRBJ1-6; D gene unclear. CDR1 SGHTA and CDR2 FQGNSA come from the germline V gene. Trimming took off 0 bases at V and 0 bases at J, with 3 bases between the two ends. The CDR3 runs 15 residues. In DNA, the CDR3 is TGTGCCAGCAGCTTAGCCAGCTCCTATAATTCACCCCTCCACTTT. It specifies CASSLASSYNSPLHF. Together with reference TRBV7-2 and TRBJ1-6, the CDR3 gives the full variable domain: GAGVSQSPSNKVTEKGKDVELRCDPISGHTALYWYRQSLGQGLEFLIYFQGNSAPDKSGLPSDRFSAERTGGSVSTLTIQRTQQEDSAVYLCASSLASSYNSPLHFGNGTRLTVT.

The rearrangement links TRBV5-1 to TRBJ2-4; weak D call: TRBD1 (6 bases). CDR3 length: 16 residues. Per germline, CDR1 SGHRS and CDR2 YFSETQ. V lost 5 bases and J 1 base, leaving 16 bases between the germline ends. The CDR3 DNA sequence: TGCGCCAGCAGACCCCTGACAGGAATTGCCAAAAACATTCAGTACTTC. Its translation: CASRPLTGIAKNIQYF.

This clonotype was detected a few times. The chain couples TRBV7-2 to TRBJ2-3; the D gene could be TRBD1 or TRBD2 (7 bases each). The CDR3 loop spans 17 amino acids. Per germline, CDR1 SGHTA and CDR2 FQGNSA. V was pared by 5 bases and J by 5 bases, with 23 bases between. CDR3: CASSQGGLLGRGDTQYF. The CDR3 nucleotides are TGTGCCAGCAGCCAGGGGGGGCTCCTTGGAAGGGGAGATACGCAGTATTTT.

This clonotype was detected many times. This rearrangement joins TRBV29-1 to TRBJ2-7; D possibly corresponds to TRBD1 (5 bases). The length of the CDR3 is 12 residues. Looked up from germline, CDR1 is SQVTM and CDR2 is ANQGSEA. V lost 5 bases and J 1 base, leaving 9 bases between the germline ends. The DNA of the CDR3 is TGCAGCGTTAAAAAGGGGTCCTACGAGCAGTACTTC. Translating it yields CSVKKGSYEQYF.